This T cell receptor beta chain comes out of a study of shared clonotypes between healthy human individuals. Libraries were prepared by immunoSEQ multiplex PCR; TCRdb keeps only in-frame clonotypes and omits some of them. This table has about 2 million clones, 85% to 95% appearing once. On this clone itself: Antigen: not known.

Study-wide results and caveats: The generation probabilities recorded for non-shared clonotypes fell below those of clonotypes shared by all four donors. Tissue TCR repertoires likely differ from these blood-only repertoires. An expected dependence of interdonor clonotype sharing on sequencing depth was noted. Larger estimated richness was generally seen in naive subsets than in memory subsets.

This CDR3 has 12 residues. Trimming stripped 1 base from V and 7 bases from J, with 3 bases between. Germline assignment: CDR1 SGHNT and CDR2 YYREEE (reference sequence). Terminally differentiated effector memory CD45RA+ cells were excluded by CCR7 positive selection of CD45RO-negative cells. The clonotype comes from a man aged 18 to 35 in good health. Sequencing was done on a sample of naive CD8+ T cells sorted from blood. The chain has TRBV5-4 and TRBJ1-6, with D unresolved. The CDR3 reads CASSLWNSPLHF. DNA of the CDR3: TGTGCCAGCAGCTTGTGGAATTCACCCCTCCACTTT.